Listed below are T cell receptor beta chains from one sample, sequenced in a study of blood T cell repertoires in COVID-19. The table came from immunoSEQ multiplex PCR; TCRdb's copy has only in-frame clones and leaves some out. The sample has around 620,000 clones; around 89% are singletons. Sequencing was carried out using peripheral blood. Receptors were obtained from a woman aged 18-29 years with acute or convalescent COVID-19. The CDR3 runs from the conserved cysteine through the conserved F or W. Fields, in order: clone size, J gene, V gene, D gene, CDR3 protein, CDR3 DNA. The D gene is left open where the match is weak. The size of a clone is reported for some rows only, either as once, few or many, or as a class for expanded clones.

-	TRBJ2-1	TRBV7-6	TRBD2	CASSHVPSGGGKSEQFF	TGTGCCAGCAGCCACGTTCCTAGCGGGGGGGGTAAAAGTGAGCAGTTCTTC
-	TRBJ1-2	TRBV7-9	TRBD1	CASSLGQGANGYTF	TGTGCCAGCAGCTTAGGCCAGGGGGCAAATGGCTACACCTTC
-	TRBJ2-7	TRBV30	-	CAWSSPGPEQYF	TGTGCCTGGAGTTCCCCAGGGCCCGAGCAGTACTTC
-	TRBJ1-1	TRBV6-6	-	CASSYGRSGTEAFF	TGTGCCAGCAGTTACGGCAGGTCCGGCACTGAAGCTTTCTTT
-	TRBJ1-6	TRBV4-1	-	CASSQILRSPLHF	TGCGCCAGCAGCCAAATACTACGTTCACCCCTCCACTTT
-	TRBJ2-4	TRBV3-1/TRBV3-2	-	CASSHLTDKGNIQYF	TGTGCCAGCAGCCATCTAACGGACAAGGGGAACATTCAGTACTTC
once	TRBJ2-1	TRBV6-2/TRBV6-3	-	CASSGTQGGEQFF	TGTGCCAGCAGCGGGACCCAGGGAGGTGAGCAGTTCTTC
few	TRBJ1-5	TRBV7-9	-	CASSVQGSQPQHF	TGTGCCAGCAGCGTACAGGGTTCTCAGCCCCAGCATTTT
-	TRBJ2-1	TRBV6-4	TRBD2	CASSGGTSGDEQFF	TGTGCCAGCAGTGGGGGGACTAGCGGGGATGAGCAGTTCTTC
-	TRBJ2-1	TRBV23-1	TRBD1	CASQEPGTAFSYNEQFF	TGCGCCAGTCAAGAACCCGGGACAGCCTTTTCCTACAATGAGCAGTTCTTC
-	TRBJ2-1	TRBV15	TRBD1	CATSSRQGGSSGNEQFF	TGTGCCACCAGCAGTAGACAGGGTGGGTCTTCTGGGAATGAGCAGTTCTTC
-	TRBJ1-1	TRBV19	-	CASSIYRGGRYTEAFF	TGTGCCAGTAGTATATATAGGGGGGGCAGATACACTGAAGCTTTCTTT
-	TRBJ2-5	TRBV5-8	-	CASSLPQGPETQYF	TGTGCCAGCAGCCTCCCACAGGGTCCGGAGACCCAGTACTTC